Each of the 27 T cell receptor beta chains below was sequenced from the same sample in a study of blood T cell repertoires in COVID-19. TCRdb's table, derived via immunoSEQ multiplex PCR, lists solely in-frame clones and lacks some. The table shows 150,000 or so clones, with approximately 80% occurring only once. Input material: peripheral blood. The source is a human donor in a cohort sampled during active COVID-19.

The genes are TRBV5-1 and TRBJ1-3, with 7 bases identical to TRBD1. V lost 4 bases and J lost 0; bases outside the gene matches: 4. The CDR3 runs to 15 residues. Germline lookup yields CDR1 SGHRS and CDR2 YFSETQ. CDR3 DNA: TGCGCCAGCAGCATGGGACAGTTCTCTGGAAACACCATATATTTT. Its protein is CASSMGQFSGNTIYF.

The chain has TRBV5-1 and TRBJ2-5, with D perhaps matching TRBD1 (6 bases). Deletions cut 5 bases from V and 4 bases from J, with 12 bases between. Germline lookup yields CDR1 SGHRS and CDR2 YFSETQ. The CDR3 has 13 residues. CDR3: CASRSVGAETQYF. The CDR3 DNA reads as TGCGCCAGCAGATCCGTGGGGGCAGAGACCCAGTACTTC.

J is TRBJ2-7 and V is TRBV5-1, with TRBD1 as a possible D gene (6 bases). Trimming cost V 4 bases and J 3 bases, with 8 bases left between them. The CDR3 sequence is 12 residues long. Germline V lookup: CDR1 SGHRS, CDR2 YFSETQ. CDR3 in DNA: TGCGCCAGCAGCCTACAGGGCTACGAGCAGTACTTC. Encoded protein: CASSLQGYEQYF.

J is TRBJ1-2 and V is TRBV7-8; D might be TRBD1 (6 bases). Trimming took 5 bases from V and 4 from J, leaving 17 bases between them. Germline CDR1 SGHVS, CDR2 FQNEAQ. This CDR3 is 15 amino acids long. The CDR3 region is CASSNIRTDLYGYTF. As DNA, the CDR3 is TGTGCCAGCAGCAATATTCGGACAGATCTCTATGGCTACACCTTC.

CDR3 residues: CATSRGQNTGELFF. The CDR3 DNA reads TGTGCCACCAGCAGAGGGCAGAACACCGGGGAGCTGTTTTTT. This chain joins TRBV15 and TRBJ2-2; D ambiguous. The germline V gene has CDR1 LNHNV and CDR2 YYDKDF (reference sequence). Trimming left V 1 base short and J 1 base short, with 4 bases between. The CDR3 sequence is 14 residues long.

This chain connects TRBV28 to TRBJ1-1, with D unresolved. Germline CDR1 reads MDHEN; CDR2 reads SYDVKM. V was clipped by 4 bases and J by 5 bases, with 23 bases between them. This CDR3 is 17 amino acids long. Here the CDR3 DNA reads TGTGCCAGCAGTTCCCTTCTGAGTCGCGGTGTCGGGACTGAAGCTTTCTTT. Translation gives CASSSLLSRGVGTEAFF.

The V call is TRBV4-1, the J call TRBJ1-2; no reliable D call. The V gene lost 4 bases and the J gene lost 2 bases, with 20 bases spanning the gap. From germline, CDR1 is MGHRA and CDR2 YSYEKL. The CDR3 is 17 amino acids. CDR3 loop: CASSRLGPREGNYGYTF. In DNA, the CDR3 is TGCGCCAGCAGCCGCTTAGGACCGAGGGAGGGCAACTATGGCTACACCTTC.

There are a few counts of this clone. This chain links TRBV5-1 with TRBJ2-1; D is unclear. Germline values: CDR1 SGHRS, CDR2 YFSETQ. This CDR3 contains 17 residues. Deletions cut 3 bases from V and 8 bases from J, with 24 bases between. CDR3 sequence (DNA): TGCGCCAGCAGCTCTCTCCTAGTGAGAGCCGGCAATGATGAGCAGTTCTTC. This sequence encodes CASSSLLVRAGNDEQFF.

The V gene is TRBV5-5, the J gene TRBJ2-7; 8 bases match TRBD1. CDR3 length: 15 amino acids. V lost 4 bases to trimming and J lost 2 bases; unmatched junction nucleotides: 8. Germline assignment: CDR1 SGHKS and CDR2 YYEKEE (reference sequence). The CDR3 nucleotides read TGTGCCAGCAGCGCCAGGACAGGGTCGGCCTACGAGCAGTACTTC. It encodes CASSARTGSAYEQYF.

The chain has TRBV18 and TRBJ1-4; the D is unclear. Germline assignment: CDR1 KGHSH and CDR2 LQKENI. This CDR3 is 15 amino acids long. Trimming took off 2 bases at V and 7 bases at J, with 14 bases between the two ends. The CDR3 spells CASSPVVGSTEKLFF. The CDR3 bases are TGTGCCAGCTCACCAGTTGTAGGGAGTACTGAAAAACTGTTTTTT.

The count of this clone is one. CDR3 in amino acids: CASSDGTGPDGYTF. In nucleotides, the CDR3 is TGCGCCAGCAGTGACGGGACAGGGCCCGATGGCTACACCTTC. The rearrangement uses TRBV10-1 and TRBJ1-2; 9 positions agree with TRBD1. Germline V gives CDR1 WNHNN, CDR2 SYGVQD (reference sequence). CDR3 size: 14 residues. The V segment lost 3 bases and the J segment 6 bases; nucleotides outside the gene matches: 5.

The chain uses TRBV30 and TRBJ2-7; TRBD2 matches 10 bases. Germline lookup yields CDR1 GTSNPN and CDR2 SVGIG (reference sequence). The CDR3 extends over 15 amino acids. With V trimmed by 1 base and J by 2 bases, 5 bases remained unmatched. CDR3 sequence reads: CAWSGLAGGTYEQYF. CDR3 bases: TGTGCCTGGAGTGGACTAGCGGGTGGTACCTACGAGCAGTACTTC.

This clone was observed a handful of times. The rearrangement uses TRBV3-1 (or the pseudogene TRBV3-2) and TRBJ2-1; the match to TRBD2 covers 10 bases. This CDR3 spans 13 amino acids. The V gene's germline CDR1 is LGHDT and CDR2 YNNKEL (reference sequence). J was trimmed by 9 bases and V by 6 bases; bases with no gene match: 5. This CDR3 is CASRTSGSAEQFF. The CDR3 coding sequence is TGTGCCAGCAGGACTAGCGGGTCAGCTGAGCAGTTCTTC.

The count of this clone is one. The CDR3 is CASGRPGLSAYEQYF. In DNA, the CDR3 is TGTGCCAGTGGGAGACCGGGACTATCGGCCTACGAGCAGTACTTC. The gene calls are TRBV6-5 and TRBJ2-7, with 7 bases fitting TRBD2. This CDR3 contains 15 residues. Losses at the gene ends were 9 bases for V and 2 bases for J; bases not matched to a gene: 13. The germline V gene encodes CDR1 MNHEY and CDR2 SVGAGI.

The chain is built from TRBV6-2 or TRBV6-3 and TRBJ1-1; possible D gene TRBD1, 5 bases. The CDR3 spans 15 residues. The germline gives CDR1 MNHEY, CDR2 SVGEGT. V was shortened by 2 bases and J by 1 base, with 11 bases between the two germline ends. CDR3 DNA sequence: TGTGCCAGCAGTTACGTTCCAGGGCCGAACACTGAAGCTTTCTTT. Encoded protein: CASSYVPGPNTEAFF.

The chain is built from TRBV6-5 and TRBJ2-7; 11 bases match TRBD1. J gave up 3 bases and V 0 bases, and 4 bases lay outside the gene matches. This CDR3 spans 16 amino acids. Germline V gene sequence: CDR1 MNHEY, CDR2 SVGAGI. CDR3 residues: CASSYSRDRGDYEQYF. The CDR3 DNA reads as TGTGCCAGCAGTTACTCGAGGGACAGGGGGGACTACGAGCAGTACTTC.

This chain uses TRBV6-5 with TRBJ1-3; 7 bases line up with TRBD1. The ends lost 6 bases at V and 0 bases at J; junction bases unmatched: 5. The CDR3 runs to 15 residues. Per germline, CDR1 MNHEY and CDR2 SVGAGI. CDR3 in amino acids: CASSSQGRSGNTIYF. The CDR3 DNA is TGTGCCAGCAGCTCACAGGGGCGCTCTGGAAACACCATATATTTT.

The chain joins TRBV5-4 to TRBJ2-2; 11 bases map to TRBD2. Germline CDR1 is SGHNT and CDR2 is YYREEE (reference sequence). The CDR3 covers 16 residues. V shed 0 bases, J shed 7 bases, and the junction held 5 bases outside the gene matches. CDR3: CASSLEASGGNGELFF. The DNA for the CDR3 is TGTGCCAGCAGCTTGGAGGCTAGCGGGGGGAACGGGGAGCTGTTTTTT. Complete variable domain (other parts from reference TRBV5-4 and TRBJ2-2): ETGVTQSPTHLIKTRGQQVTLRCSSQSGHNTVSWYQQALGQGPQFIFQYYREEENGRGNFPPRFSGLQFPNYSSELNVNALELDDSALYLCASSLEASGGNGELFFGEGSRLTVL.

V and J are TRBV4-3 and TRBJ1-4; D possibly corresponds to TRBD1 (5 bases). Per the germline V gene, CDR1 is LGHNA and CDR2 is YSLEER. Trimming left V 5 bases short and J 5 bases short, with 15 bases between. The CDR3 consists of 15 residues. The CDR3 sequence is CASSTRDFANEKLFF. Here the CDR3 DNA reads TGCGCCAGCAGCACCCGGGACTTCGCAAATGAAAAACTGTTTTTT.

The rearrangement joins TRBV4-1 to TRBJ2-5, with 10 bases matching TRBD2. In germline, CDR1 is MGHRA, CDR2 YSYEKL. The CDR3 is 16 amino acids. The V gene end was trimmed by 4 bases and the J gene end by 1 base; junction bases not matched to a gene: 6. CDR3 region: CASSRSSGGAQETQYF. The CDR3 DNA follows: TGCGCCAGCAGCCGCTCAAGCGGGGGGGCCCAAGAGACCCAGTACTTC.

The CDR3: CASSQAGGNEQFF. The CDR3 DNA sequence: TGCGCCAGCAGCCAAGCGGGGGGTAATGAGCAGTTCTTC. J is TRBJ2-1 and V is TRBV4-1; TRBD2 aligns across 7 bases. CDR1 and CDR2 (germline): MGHRA, YSYEKL. CDR3 length: 13 residues. J was trimmed by 7 bases and V by 1 base; bases with no gene match: 1.

This clone appeared once. The chain joins TRBV28 to TRBJ1-5; 8 nucleotides line up with TRBD1. Germline values: CDR1 MDHEN, CDR2 SYDVKM. Trimming removed 2 bases from V and 4 bases from J; junction bases left unmatched: 4. The CDR3 extends over 15 amino acids. As DNA, the CDR3 is TGTGCCAGCAGTTTACCAGGGGGCTATAATCAGCCCCAGCATTTT. Amino acid sequence: CASSLPGGYNQPQHF.

As DNA, the CDR3 is TGTGCCAGCAGCCTCGACAGGGGAACTGAAGCTTTCTTT. It is translated as CASSLDRGTEAFF. This chain uses TRBV14 with TRBJ1-1; 8 bases are a match to TRBD1. With V trimmed by 4 bases and J by 5 bases, 3 bases remained unmatched. Germline V gene lookup returns CDR1 SGHDN and CDR2 FVKESK. This CDR3 contains 13 residues.

The V gene is TRBV28, the J gene TRBJ1-3; no definite D call. The CDR3 length is 14 residues. The V gene lost 4 bases and the J gene lost 0 bases, with 7 bases spanning the gap. CDR1 is MDHEN, CDR2 SYDVKM, per germline. In DNA form, the CDR3 reads TGTGCCAGCAGTTGGGCCTACTCTGGAAACACCATATATTTT. Translation: CASSWAYSGNTIYF.

This chain joins TRBV5-1 and TRBJ2-7; 9 bases fit TRBD2. Germline V CDR1 and CDR2: SGHRS, YFSETQ. After removal of 5 bases from V and 4 bases from J, the junction contained 10 bases not matched to a gene. This CDR3 is 15 amino acids long. CDR3 amino acids: CASSPGGGANYEQYF. The CDR3 DNA reads as TGCGCCAGCAGTCCCGGCGGGGGGGCGAATTACGAGCAGTACTTC.

The genes are TRBV6-2 or TRBV6-3 and TRBJ1-5; D is possibly TRBD1 (5 bases). This CDR3 spans 16 amino acids. V was clipped by 2 bases and J by 2 bases, with 13 bases between them. Germline V lookup: CDR1 MNHEY, CDR2 SVGEGT. CDR3 sequence: CASSYPPGSGNQPQHF. DNA for the CDR3: TGTGCCAGCAGTTACCCTCCAGGGTCGGGCAATCAGCCCCAGCATTTT.

V usage is TRBV7-8 and J usage is TRBJ2-5, with 9 positions matching TRBD1. Germline-derived CDR1 and CDR2 are SGHVS and FQNEAQ. Trimming took 1 base from V and 5 from J; bases not matched to a gene: 5. The CDR3 has 15 residues. The CDR3 sequence: CASSLVDRGIETQYF. The CDR3 DNA sequence: TGTGCCAGCAGCTTAGTTGACAGGGGGATTGAGACCCAGTACTTC.